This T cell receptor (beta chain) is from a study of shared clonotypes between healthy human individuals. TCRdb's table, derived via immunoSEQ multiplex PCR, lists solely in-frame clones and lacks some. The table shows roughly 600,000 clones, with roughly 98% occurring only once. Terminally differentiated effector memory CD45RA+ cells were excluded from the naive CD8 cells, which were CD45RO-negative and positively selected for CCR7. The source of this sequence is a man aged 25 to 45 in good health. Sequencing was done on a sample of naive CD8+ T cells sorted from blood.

The CDR3 spells CASSGRRLAGGEQYF. CDR3 in DNA: TGTGCCAGCAGCGGCCGGAGGCTAGCGGGAGGCGAGCAGTACTTC. This sequence joins TRBV25-1 and TRBJ2-7, with 11 nucleotides matching TRBD2. Germline CDR1 and CDR2: MGHDK and SYGVNS. The CDR3 contains 15 residues. J gave up 6 bases and V 6 bases, and 10 bases lay outside the gene matches.